The entry below gives a single T cell receptor (beta chain) sequence along with its context. The antigen is unknown. Profiled with immunoSEQ multiplex PCR; TCRdb holds only in-frame clones, not every one. The sample has approximately 54,000 clones; 70% to 90% are singletons. The CDR3 totals 12 residues. Germline V CDR1 and CDR2: MNHNS, SASEGT. Trimming pared 8 bases from V and 4 bases from J, leaving 11 bases between. The source of the sample is a study of T cells in localized non-small cell lung cancer. Study findings and constraints: An association was observed between higher blood T cell density and longer overall survival. Turning up in adjacent lung were a median roughly 59 of the top 100 tumor clones. T cell clonality was highest in uninvolved adjacent lung, above tumor.

This receptor was obtained from a woman aged 40-70 years with stage I lung adenocarcinoma. The chain is built from TRBV6-1 and TRBJ2-5; D uncertain. The source was peripheral blood, collected before any cancer treatment. The CDR3 sequence is CASGPIRETQYF. In nucleotides, the CDR3 is TGTGCCAGCGGCCCAATCCGAGAGACCCAGTACTTC.